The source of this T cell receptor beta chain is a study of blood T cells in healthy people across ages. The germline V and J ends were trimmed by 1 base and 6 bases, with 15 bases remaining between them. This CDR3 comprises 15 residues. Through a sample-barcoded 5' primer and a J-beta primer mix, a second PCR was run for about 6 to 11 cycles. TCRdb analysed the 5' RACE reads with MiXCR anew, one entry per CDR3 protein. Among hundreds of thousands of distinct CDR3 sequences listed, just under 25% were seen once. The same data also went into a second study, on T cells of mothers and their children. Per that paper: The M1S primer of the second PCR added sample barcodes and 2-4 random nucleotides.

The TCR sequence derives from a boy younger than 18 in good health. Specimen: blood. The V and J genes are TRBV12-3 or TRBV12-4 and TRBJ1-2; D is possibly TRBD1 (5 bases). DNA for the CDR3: TGTGCCAGCAGTTTAGGGAGGGGAACGGAGGATGGCTACACCTTC. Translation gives CASSLGRGTEDGYTF.